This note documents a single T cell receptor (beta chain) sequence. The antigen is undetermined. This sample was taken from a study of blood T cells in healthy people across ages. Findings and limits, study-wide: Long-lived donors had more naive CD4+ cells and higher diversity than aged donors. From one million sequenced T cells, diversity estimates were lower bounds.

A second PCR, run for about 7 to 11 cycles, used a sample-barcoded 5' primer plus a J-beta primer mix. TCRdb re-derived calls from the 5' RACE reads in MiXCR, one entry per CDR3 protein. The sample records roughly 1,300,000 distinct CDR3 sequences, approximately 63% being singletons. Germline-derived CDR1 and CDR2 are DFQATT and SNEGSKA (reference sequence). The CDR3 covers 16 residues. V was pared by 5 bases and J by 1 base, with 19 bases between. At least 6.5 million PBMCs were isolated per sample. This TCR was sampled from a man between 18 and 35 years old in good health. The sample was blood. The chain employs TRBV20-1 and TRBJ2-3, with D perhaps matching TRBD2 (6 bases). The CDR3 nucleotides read TGCAGTGCTGCGACTAGAGGGTTGGGGGGCACAGATACGCAGTATTTT. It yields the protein CSAATRGLGGTDTQYF.